This T cell receptor beta chain was recovered during a study of T-cell memory formation after mild COVID-19. From germline, CDR1 is SGHRS and CDR2 YFSETQ. The ends lost 2 bases at V and 1 base at J; junction bases unmatched: 2. This CDR3 spans 14 amino acids. A remark on this clonotype: The antigen remains unidentified.

TCRdb processed the 5' RACE reads anew with MiXCR; each CDR3 protein has one entry. The data show more than 250,000 distinct CDR3 sequences, over 15% seen once. Study-level findings and limits: Pre-infection memory showed some responding clones, and this suggested that cross-reactive memory joined.

The sample taken for sequencing was PBMCs or a T cell subset sorted from them (not recorded which). This clonotype originated in a man aged 18 to 30 who had mild COVID-19 (a few samples of this study predate the infection). Cell type and time point are not known. This sequence joins TRBV5-1 and TRBJ2-5; TRBD2 aligns across 7 bases. The CDR3 reads CASSFSGVQETQYF. The CDR3, as DNA: TGCGCCAGCAGCTTCAGCGGGGTCCAAGAGACCCAGTACTTC.